These 18 T cell receptor beta chains were all obtained from the same sample, sequenced in a study of cytomegalovirus exposure and HLA in healthy donors. The study ran its PCR with 60 Vbeta and 13 Jbeta primers. Measured with immunoSEQ multiplex PCR; TCRdb has only the in-frame clones, and not every one. The sample has about 140,000 clones; roughly four fifths are singletons. Material: PBMCs. These receptors were taken from a woman aged 40 to 49 in good health and CMV-seronegative.

The chain links TRBV4-3 to TRBJ2-7; D not certain. CDR1 LGHNA and CDR2 YSLEER come from the germline V gene. Trimming shortened V by 0 bases and J by 3 bases, and 15 bases separated the two germline ends. The CDR3 has 16 residues. The CDR3 spells CASSQDSPLYVYEQYF. The DNA of the CDR3 is TGCGCCAGCAGCCAAGATTCCCCCCTATATGTCTACGAGCAGTACTTC.

The V call is TRBV15, the J call TRBJ2-7; possibly TRBD1 for D (5 bases). Germline CDR1 LNHNV, CDR2 YYDKDF (reference sequence). This CDR3 is built from 15 residues. Between the trimmed V and J ends, which lost 5 bases and 2 bases, there was a span of 16 bases. In DNA, the CDR3 is TGTGCCACCAGCCCGGCCCCAGGGAAGGCCTACGAGCAGTACTTC. Protein product: CATSPAPGKAYEQYF.

V gene TRBV6-6 combines with J gene TRBJ2-7; TRBD2 might be the D (7 bases). Germline lookup yields CDR1 MNHNY and CDR2 SVGAGI (reference sequence). This CDR3 contains 14 residues. The V end was cut by 7 bases, the J end by 3 bases, with 16 bases between. This CDR3 reads CASNIGLGGYEQYF. The CDR3 nucleotides read TGTGCCAGCAATATTGGACTAGGGGGCTACGAGCAGTACTTC.

The gene calls are TRBV7-9 and TRBJ2-5; 15 nucleotides line up with TRBD2. With 1 base clipped from V and 5 bases from J, the junction kept 8 bases outside the gene matches. This CDR3 has 18 amino acids. The germline CDR1 and CDR2 sequences are SEHNR and FQNEAQ (reference sequence). CDR3: CASSLGRTSGRGEETQYF. The CDR3 bases are TGTGCCAGCAGCTTAGGCCGGACTAGCGGGAGGGGAGAGGAGACCCAGTACTTC.

The V and J genes are TRBV27 and TRBJ2-5; D is possibly TRBD1 (7 bases). V lost 5 bases and J 3 bases, leaving 10 bases between the germline ends. The CDR3 runs 13 residues. CDR1 and CDR2 (germline): MNHEY, SMNVEV (reference sequence). The CDR3 is CASSPRGEETQYF. In nucleotides, the CDR3 is TGTGCCAGCAGTCCCAGGGGGGAAGAGACCCAGTACTTC.

This clone was seen a handful of times. This chain uses TRBV5-1 with TRBJ2-2; TRBD1 agrees at 10 bases. Looked up from germline, CDR1 is SGHRS and CDR2 is YFSETQ. Trimming at V came to 4 bases and at J to 0 bases, leaving 3 bases not matched to a gene. This CDR3 is 16 amino acids long. The chain's CDR3 is CASSRGTGANTGELFF. CDR3 coding DNA: TGCGCCAGCAGCAGAGGGACAGGGGCGAACACCGGGGAGCTGTTTTTT.

V and J are TRBV27 and TRBJ2-1, with TRBD1 identical over 9 bases. CDR3 length equals 18 residues. The germline gives CDR1 MNHEY, CDR2 SMNVEV (reference sequence). V lost 2 bases and J lost 8; bases outside the gene matches: 16. CDR3 residues: CASSLKVFGRTGAHEQFF. For the CDR3, the DNA is TGTGCCAGCAGTTTAAAGGTGTTCGGTAGGACAGGGGCACATGAGCAGTTCTTC.

The rearrangement uses TRBV11-1 and TRBJ1-1, with D possibly TRBD1 on 5 matching bases. V was pared by 2 bases and J by 0 bases, with 19 bases between. The germline V gene has CDR1 SGHAT and CDR2 FQDESV (reference sequence). This CDR3 contains 18 residues. DNA of the CDR3: TGTGCCAGCAGCTTAACGTCCCGGGGGTACTATATGAACACTGAAGCTTTCTTT. It is translated as CASSLTSRGYYMNTEAFF.

The rearrangement uses TRBV27 and TRBJ2-5; possible D gene TRBD2, 6 bases. This CDR3 is 14 amino acids long. Trimming cost V 1 base and J 3 bases, with 9 bases left between them. In germline, CDR1 is MNHEY, CDR2 SMNVEV (reference sequence). Written as DNA, the CDR3 is TGTGCCAGCAGTTTATGGTGGGGGGAAGAGACCCAGTACTTC. Translated: CASSLWWGEETQYF.

The J gene is TRBJ2-3, the V gene TRBV5-1, with 10 bases matching TRBD1. The CDR3 sequence is 16 residues long. Germline V gene lookup returns CDR1 SGHRS and CDR2 YFSETQ. Losses at the gene ends were 4 bases for V and 0 bases for J; bases not matched to a gene: 5. CDR3 in DNA: TGCGCCAGCAGCATCCAGACAGGGGGCAGCACAGATACGCAGTATTTT. Its translation: CASSIQTGGSTDTQYF.

This chain links TRBV7-2 with TRBJ2-7; D is perhaps TRBD1 (5 bases). With 1 base removed from V and 4 bases from J, the gap between germline ends came to 11 bases. The germline CDR1 and CDR2 sequences are SGHTA and FQGNSA. The CDR3 sequence is 14 residues long. CDR3 protein: CASSLGRDFYEQYF. The DNA for the CDR3 is TGTGCCAGCAGCTTAGGCAGGGATTTTTACGAGCAGTACTTC.

The genes are TRBV28 and TRBJ2-7; a weak D match, TRBD2 (5 bases). The CDR3 is made up of 13 amino acids. Between the trimmed V and J ends, which lost 2 bases and 5 bases, there was a span of 10 bases. Germline V gene lookup returns CDR1 MDHEN and CDR2 SYDVKM. The CDR3 bases are TGTGCCAGCAGTTTAAGGGTCGGGAACGAGCAGTACTTC. Translation gives CASSLRVGNEQYF.

Concerning this clone itself: Other nucleotide sequences in the sample specify the same CDR3. V gene TRBV28 combines with J gene TRBJ2-7; unclear D gene. The ends were cut back, 6 bases at V and 1 base at J, with 7 bases in the middle. The CDR3 totals 12 residues. Germline V CDR1 and CDR2: MDHEN, SYDVKM. The CDR3 bases are TGTGCCAGCAGCCTAGGATCCTACGAGCAGTACTTC. Translating gives CASSLGSYEQYF.

V gene TRBV6-5 combines with J gene TRBJ1-4; TRBD1 is a possible D gene (5 bases). Germline V gene lookup returns CDR1 MNHEY and CDR2 SVGAGI. V lost 7 bases and J 5 bases, leaving 17 bases between the germline ends. The CDR3 sequence is 15 residues long. The CDR3 loop is CASKKQAGLNEKLFF. The CDR3 DNA follows: TGTGCCAGCAAAAAACAGGCAGGCCTCAATGAAAAACTGTTTTTT.

The chain joins TRBV6-6 to TRBJ2-5, with D tentatively TRBD2 (5 bases). The CDR3 extends over 12 amino acids. Between the trimmed V and J ends, which lost 7 bases and 2 bases, there was a span of 8 bases. In germline, CDR1 is MNHNY, CDR2 SVGAGI (reference sequence). The CDR3: CASTSRQETQYF. The CDR3 DNA is TGTGCCAGCACTAGCCGGCAAGAGACCCAGTACTTC.

V gene TRBV13 combines with J gene TRBJ1-1; 10 bases are shared with TRBD1. The germline V gene has CDR1 PRHDT and CDR2 FYEKMQ (reference sequence). The CDR3 loop spans 13 amino acids. V trimming: 5 bases; J trimming: 6 bases; junction bases outside the gene matches: 3. CDR3 sequence reads: CASSTTGGPEAFF. The CDR3 DNA follows: TGTGCCAGCAGCACGACAGGGGGCCCTGAAGCTTTCTTT.

The V gene is TRBV19, the J gene TRBJ2-6; 7 nucleotides align to TRBD1. From germline, CDR1 is LNHDA and CDR2 SQIVND (reference sequence). V lost 6 bases and J lost 0; bases outside the gene matches: 5. The CDR3 is 16 residues long. CDR3 nucleotides: TGTGCCAGTAGCACAGGGGCTAGCTCTGGGGCCAACGTCCTGACTTTC. This translates into CASSTGASSGANVLTF.

This clone came up once. This chain links TRBV4-3 with TRBJ2-7; 10 bases map to TRBD1. The CDR3 is made up of 19 amino acids. From germline, CDR1 is LGHNA and CDR2 YSLEER. V lost 1 base and J lost 0; bases outside the gene matches: 12. The CDR3 here is CASSQGWTGGVQVSYEQYF. The CDR3 bases are TGCGCCAGCAGCCAAGGTTGGACAGGGGGTGTTCAGGTCTCCTACGAGCAGTACTTC.